This TCR beta chain was recovered during a study of post-analysis software for immune sequencing data. Concerning this clonotype: The target antigen is unknown.

General study points: Compared with controls, patients had more of about five TRBV segments, including TRBV5-6, TRBV5-1 and TRBV20-1.

The TCR beta cDNA libraries contained unique molecular identifiers. TCRdb re-called the PCR reads through MiXCR, storing one row per CDR3 protein. The data hold roughly 800,000 distinct CDR3 sequences, with roughly 27% observed a single time. CDR1 SGHRS and CDR2 YFSETQ come from the germline V gene. The CDR3 is 14 amino acids. V was pared by 3 bases and J by 2 bases, with 12 bases between. The chain links TRBV5-1 to TRBJ2-7, with a weak D call TRBD2 (5 bases). Specimen: blood. The receptor was isolated from a girl aged 5 to 17 with multiple sclerosis. CDR3 region: CASSWRRGTYEQYF. CDR3 coding DNA: TGCGCCAGCAGCTGGAGGCGAGGGACCTACGAGCAGTACTTC.